The 16 T cell receptor beta chains reported below all come from one sample, sequenced in a study of blood T cell repertoires in COVID-19. Generated by immunoSEQ multiplex PCR, the TCRdb table keeps only in-frame clones and is missing some. The data show about 220,000 clones, roughly nine tenths seen once. The sequencing sample was made of PBMCs or T cells enriched from blood (not recorded which). Every receptor here comes from a woman between 18 and 29 years old in a cohort exposed to, infected with or recovered from COVID-19 (not recorded which).

J is TRBJ2-3 and V is TRBV29-1; the D gene is possibly TRBD2 (5 bases). The CDR3 covers 15 residues. Trimming left V 5 bases short and J 5 bases short, with 20 bases between. The V gene's germline CDR1 is SQVTM and CDR2 ANQGSEA. CDR3 region: CSVLERFSGGDTQYF. The CDR3 bases are TGCAGCGTTCTAGAGCGGTTCTCCGGAGGAGATACGCAGTATTTT.

The rearrangement links TRBV19 to TRBJ1-2; 9 nucleotides align to TRBD1. Trimming at V came to 7 bases and at J to 3 bases, leaving 6 bases not matched to a gene. CDR1 is LNHDA, CDR2 SQIVND, per germline (reference sequence). The CDR3 has 14 amino acids. CDR3 amino acids: CASTEDRGYYGYTF. CDR3 DNA: TGTGCCAGTACCGAGGACAGGGGATACTATGGCTACACCTTC.

The chain links TRBV29-1 to TRBJ2-1; TRBD2 matches at 8 bases. Germline loops: CDR1 SQVTM, CDR2 ANQGSEA. After removal of 7 bases from V and 8 bases from J, the junction contained 7 bases not matched to a gene. The CDR3 loop spans 12 amino acids. The DNA of the CDR3 is TGCAGCGCCAGAGCGGGAGACTATGAGCAGTTCTTC. Its protein product is CSARAGDYEQFF.

The chain is built from TRBV9 and TRBJ2-2; TRBD1 matches 12 bases. V lost 3 bases to trimming and J lost 5 bases; unmatched junction nucleotides: 20. Germline lookup yields CDR1 SGDLS and CDR2 YYNGEE. The length of the CDR3 is 21 residues. CDR3 loop: CASSDPRDRGQEREWTGELFF. DNA for the CDR3: TGTGCCAGCAGCGACCCCCGGGACAGGGGGCAGGAGCGGGAGTGGACCGGGGAGCTGTTTTTT.

This clone appeared a few times. The chain combines TRBV2 with TRBJ1-1, with D hard to call. V was clipped by 1 base and J by 9 bases, with 9 bases between them. CDR3 length equals 12 residues. CDR1 SNHLY and CDR2 FYNNEI come from the germline V gene. The CDR3, as DNA: TGTGCCAGCAGTGAAGGCAGGCCGAAAGCTTTCTTT. Translated, it gives CASSEGRPKAFF.

CDR3 sequence (DNA): TGTGCCAGCAGCTTCCAATTGGGGGGGACTGAAGCTTTCTTT. Its protein product is CASSFQLGGTEAFF. This chain links TRBV7-9 with TRBJ1-1; D is perhaps TRBD1 (5 bases). Trimming removed 3 bases from V and 5 bases from J, with 13 bases in between. The germline CDR1 and CDR2 sequences are SEHNR and FQNEAQ (reference sequence). This CDR3 region has 14 residues.

The chain recombines TRBV4-2 with TRBJ2-1; D is unclear. Germline values: CDR1 LGHNA, CDR2 YNFKEQ. The CDR3 contains 16 residues. Trimming stripped 1 base from V and 0 bases from J, with 10 bases between. The CDR3 sequence is CASSQVLGSSYNEQFF. Here the CDR3 DNA reads TGTGCCAGCAGCCAAGTCTTGGGCAGCTCCTACAATGAGCAGTTCTTC.

This chain uses TRBV27 with TRBJ2-7; 8 bases align to TRBD2. The V gene end was trimmed by 0 bases and the J gene end by 1 base; junction bases not matched to a gene: 5. Germline CDR1 and CDR2: MNHEY and SMNVEV (reference sequence). This CDR3 is 16 amino acids long. The CDR3 loop reads CASSLSPGLVSYEQYF. In DNA form, the CDR3 reads TGTGCCAGCAGTTTATCGCCGGGACTAGTATCCTACGAGCAGTACTTC.

The chain links TRBV7-2 to TRBJ2-7, with a tentative D call TRBD2 (6 bases). Trimming shortened V by 5 bases and J by 0 bases, and 11 bases separated the two germline ends. Germline lookup yields CDR1 SGHTA and CDR2 FQGNSA. This CDR3 has 14 residues. The CDR3 coding sequence is TGTGCCAGCAGCCGCCGGGAGAGCTCCTACGAGCAGTACTTC. Translated, it gives CASSRRESSYEQYF.

This chain connects TRBV7-9 to TRBJ1-1; D remains unclear. The V end lost 1 base, the J end lost 1 base, and 10 bases lay between the germline ends. There are 15 residues in the CDR3. Germline V gene lookup returns CDR1 SEHNR and CDR2 FQNEAQ (reference sequence). CDR3 residues: CASSLVVSGNTEAFF. The CDR3, as DNA: TGTGCCAGCAGCTTAGTAGTATCCGGGAACACTGAAGCTTTCTTT.

The chain links TRBV5-4 to TRBJ2-1; TRBD1 matches 7 bases. From germline, CDR1 is SGHNT and CDR2 YYREEE (reference sequence). Unmatched junction bases numbered 5, after V lost 0 bases and J lost 8 bases. The CDR3 runs 14 residues. The chain's CDR3 is CASSLGDSYDEQFF. The CDR3 DNA reads TGTGCCAGCAGCTTGGGGGACAGCTATGATGAGCAGTTCTTC. Based on the CDR3 plus reference TRBV5-4 and TRBJ2-1, the full variable domain is ETGVTQSPTHLIKTRGQQVTLRCSSQSGHNTVSWYQQALGQGPQFIFQYYREEENGRGNFPPRFSGLQFPNYSSELNVNALELDDSALYLCASSLGDSYDEQFFGPGTRLTVL.

The V and J genes are TRBV23-1 and TRBJ2-2; the match to TRBD1 covers 11 bases. TRBV23-1 falls under the ORF class, with uncertain function. This CDR3 comprises 13 residues. V gave up 9 bases and J gave up 5 bases; unmatched junction bases: 2. The CDR3 is CARGTGGTGELFF. The CDR3 region has the DNA TGCGCCAGGGGGACAGGGGGTACCGGGGAGCTGTTTTTT.

This chain joins TRBV5-5 and TRBJ2-3, with D unclear. The germline V gene encodes CDR1 SGHKS and CDR2 YYEKEE (reference sequence). V was shortened by 0 bases and J by 4 bases, with 9 bases between the two germline ends. The CDR3 runs to 14 residues. CDR3 sequence (DNA): TGTGCCAGCAGCTTGGCCTGGGCCTCAGATACGCAGTATTTT. Translation gives CASSLAWASDTQYF. Looking up the rest from reference TRBV5-5 and TRBJ2-3 gives the full variable domain: DAGVTQSPTHLIKTRGQQVTLRCSPISGHKSVSWYQQVLGQGPQFIFQYYEKEERGRGNFPDRFSARQFPNYSSELNVNALLLGDSALYLCASSLAWASDTQYFGPGTRLTVL.

This chain joins TRBV7-6 and TRBJ1-2; TRBD1 agrees at 10 bases. The CDR3 spans 13 residues. J gave up 11 bases and V 3 bases, and 6 bases lay outside the gene matches. The germline CDR1 and CDR2 sequences are SGHVS and FNYEAQ. The CDR3 protein is CASSFVAGQGYTF. CDR3 sequence (DNA): TGTGCCAGCAGCTTTGTAGCGGGACAGGGGTACACCTTC.

This rearrangement joins TRBV6-5 to TRBJ2-3; D is uncertain. The germline V and J ends were trimmed by 6 bases and 4 bases, with 17 bases remaining between them. The CDR3 is made up of 15 amino acids. Per germline, CDR1 MNHEY and CDR2 SVGAGI. CDR3 protein: CASRYGGTFSDTQYF. The CDR3 DNA reads TGTGCCAGCAGATACGGTGGCACATTCTCAGATACGCAGTATTTT.

This chain links TRBV7-9 with TRBJ2-7; 12 positions agree with TRBD2. The CDR3 length is 17 residues. J was trimmed by 3 bases and V by 4 bases; bases with no gene match: 10. Per germline, CDR1 SEHNR and CDR2 FQNEAQ (reference sequence). CDR3 region: CASSSTQPTSGSYEQYF. Written as DNA, the CDR3 is TGTGCCAGCAGCTCGACCCAACCGACTAGCGGGAGCTACGAGCAGTACTTC.